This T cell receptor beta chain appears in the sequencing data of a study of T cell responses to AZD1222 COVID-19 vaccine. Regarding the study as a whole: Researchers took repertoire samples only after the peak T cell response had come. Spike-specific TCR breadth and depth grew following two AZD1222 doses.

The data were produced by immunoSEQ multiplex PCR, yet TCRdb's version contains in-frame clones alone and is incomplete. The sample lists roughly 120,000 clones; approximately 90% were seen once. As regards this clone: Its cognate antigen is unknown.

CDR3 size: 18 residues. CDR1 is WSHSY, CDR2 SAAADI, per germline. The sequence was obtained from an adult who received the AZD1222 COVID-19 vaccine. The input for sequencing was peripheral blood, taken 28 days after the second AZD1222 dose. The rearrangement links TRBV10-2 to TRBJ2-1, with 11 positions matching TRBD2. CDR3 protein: CSTGGILAGGVSYNEQFF. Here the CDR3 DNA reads TGCTCGACGGGGGGTATCTTAGCGGGAGGGGTCTCCTACAATGAGCAGTTCTTC.